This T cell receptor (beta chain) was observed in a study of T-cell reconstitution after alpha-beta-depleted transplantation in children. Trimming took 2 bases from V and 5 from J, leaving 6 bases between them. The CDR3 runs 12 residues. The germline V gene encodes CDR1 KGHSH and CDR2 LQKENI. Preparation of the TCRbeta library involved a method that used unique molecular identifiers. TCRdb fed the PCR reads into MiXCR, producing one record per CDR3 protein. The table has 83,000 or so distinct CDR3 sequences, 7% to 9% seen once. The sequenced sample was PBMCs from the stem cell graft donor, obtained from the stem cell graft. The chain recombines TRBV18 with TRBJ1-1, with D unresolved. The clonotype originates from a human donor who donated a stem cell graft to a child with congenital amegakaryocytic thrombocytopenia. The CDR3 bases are TGTGCCAGCTCACCAGGGGTTACTGAAGCTTTCTTT. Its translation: CASSPGVTEAFF.